Listed below are T cell receptor beta chains from one sample, sequenced in a study of shared clonotypes between healthy human individuals. The data were produced by immunoSEQ multiplex PCR, yet TCRdb's version contains in-frame clones alone and is incomplete. The data hold 300,000 to 400,000 clones, with 73% observed a single time. The material sequenced was memory CD4+ T cells sorted from blood. Receptors originate from a man aged 30 to 39 in good health. Each CDR3 is given without its conserved first and last residue. A clone size is listed for some rows: how often the clone was seen (once, few, many), or a class if it is expanded.

CDR3 protein: ASSSDLAGGGYEQY; J gene: TRBJ2-7; clone size: -; V gene: TRBV7-9
CDR3 protein: ASSLDRGPYGYT; J gene: TRBJ1-2; clone size: -; V gene: TRBV6-1
CDR3 protein: ASSLGTSGREQY; J gene: TRBJ2-7; clone size: -; V gene: TRBV5-1
CDR3 protein: ASSIYRVDEQF; J gene: TRBJ2-1; clone size: -; V gene: TRBV27
CDR3 protein: ASSIQGRNTEAF; J gene: TRBJ1-1; clone size: -; V gene: TRBV7-2
CDR3 protein: ASSSTPTGRMGSYT; J gene: TRBJ1-2; clone size: -; V gene: TRBV5-5
CDR3 protein: ASSPPRVAGTGELF; J gene: TRBJ2-2; clone size: -; V gene: TRBV6-6
CDR3 protein: ASSPGRLGGNQPQH; J gene: TRBJ1-5; clone size: -; V gene: TRBV18
CDR3 protein: ATGTDLAKNIQY; J gene: TRBJ2-4; clone size: -; V gene: TRBV10-3
CDR3 protein: ASSFSTGGPGEQF; J gene: TRBJ2-1; clone size: -; V gene: TRBV7-3
CDR3 protein: ASSLGLNTGELF; J gene: TRBJ2-2; clone size: -; V gene: TRBV7-2
CDR3 protein: ASSPGSPMQY; J gene: TRBJ2-3; clone size: -; V gene: TRBV18
CDR3 protein: ASSQPTSGDARGQY; J gene: TRBJ2-3; clone size: -; V gene: TRBV4-1
CDR3 protein: ASSEAKYEQY; J gene: TRBJ2-7; clone size: -; V gene: TRBV2
CDR3 protein: ASSRGDRGSYGYT; J gene: TRBJ1-2; clone size: -; V gene: TRBV5-1
CDR3 protein: ASSRSGTSGRVNEQF; J gene: TRBJ2-1; clone size: -; V gene: TRBV7-9
CDR3 protein: ASSPSRVTSGRAWETQY; J gene: TRBJ2-5; clone size: -; V gene: TRBV13
CDR3 protein: ASSFKSGLWEKLF; J gene: TRBJ1-4; clone size: -; V gene: TRBV28
CDR3 protein: ASSKGPTNEQF; J gene: TRBJ2-1; clone size: -; V gene: TRBV2
CDR3 protein: SVELVGKETQY; J gene: TRBJ2-5; clone size: -; V gene: TRBV29-1
CDR3 protein: ASSPGAHLVIRRKNIQY; J gene: TRBJ2-4; clone size: -; V gene: TRBV12-1
CDR3 protein: ASSFYSQSSTEQF; J gene: TRBJ2-1; clone size: -; V gene: TRBV5-1
CDR3 protein: ATSRAGSSYEQY; J gene: TRBJ2-7; clone size: -; V gene: TRBV15
CDR3 protein: ASSLQGQRNSPLH; J gene: TRBJ1-6; clone size: -; V gene: TRBV5-1
CDR3 protein: ASSFRGSYGYT; J gene: TRBJ1-2; clone size: few; V gene: TRBV19
CDR3 protein: ASSASGSTYEQY; J gene: TRBJ2-7; clone size: -; V gene: TRBV6-5
CDR3 protein: AISERVGATPYEQY; J gene: TRBJ2-7; clone size: -; V gene: TRBV10-3
CDR3 protein: ASSYSMAGSSYEQY; J gene: TRBJ2-7; clone size: -; V gene: TRBV6-5
CDR3 protein: ASSLGVSGNTIY; J gene: TRBJ1-3; clone size: -; V gene: TRBV7-9
CDR3 protein: ASSFRTVWADTQY; J gene: TRBJ2-3; clone size: -; V gene: TRBV7-9
CDR3 protein: AISDRGGFNEQF; J gene: TRBJ2-1; clone size: -; V gene: TRBV10-3
CDR3 protein: ASSSSGTSYEQY; J gene: TRBJ2-7; clone size: -; V gene: TRBV5-1
CDR3 protein: ASSPDSYGYEQY; J gene: TRBJ2-7; clone size: -; V gene: TRBV7-9
CDR3 protein: ASSLQRERDTQY; J gene: TRBJ2-3; clone size: -; V gene: TRBV7-8
CDR3 protein: AISETGDYEQY; J gene: TRBJ2-7; clone size: few; V gene: TRBV10-3
CDR3 protein: ASSTPGDTQY; J gene: TRBJ2-3; clone size: -; V gene: TRBV5-4
CDR3 protein: ASREYDGYT; J gene: TRBJ1-2; clone size: -; V gene: TRBV7-9
CDR3 protein: ASSPGPDRGNQPQH; J gene: TRBJ1-5; clone size: -; V gene: TRBV7-2
CDR3 protein: ASKRDRALGYGYT; J gene: TRBJ1-2; clone size: -; V gene: TRBV2
CDR3 protein: ASSYSTNSYEQY; J gene: TRBJ2-7; clone size: -; V gene: TRBV6-6
CDR3 protein: ASQSGAGNNEQF; J gene: TRBJ2-1; clone size: -; V gene: TRBV11-3
CDR3 protein: ASSLGASGSRQETQY; J gene: TRBJ2-5; clone size: -; V gene: TRBV11-2
CDR3 protein: ASSPTRRTAGGYT; J gene: TRBJ1-2; clone size: -; V gene: TRBV4-1
CDR3 protein: ASSVGGGNTQY; J gene: TRBJ2-3; clone size: -; V gene: TRBV9
CDR3 protein: ASSPIAGDRAGGDTIY; J gene: TRBJ1-3; clone size: -; V gene: TRBV18
CDR3 protein: ASSRVGGQYNEQF; J gene: TRBJ2-1; clone size: -; V gene: TRBV5-6
CDR3 protein: ASGDRLGEQY; J gene: TRBJ2-7; clone size: once; V gene: TRBV27